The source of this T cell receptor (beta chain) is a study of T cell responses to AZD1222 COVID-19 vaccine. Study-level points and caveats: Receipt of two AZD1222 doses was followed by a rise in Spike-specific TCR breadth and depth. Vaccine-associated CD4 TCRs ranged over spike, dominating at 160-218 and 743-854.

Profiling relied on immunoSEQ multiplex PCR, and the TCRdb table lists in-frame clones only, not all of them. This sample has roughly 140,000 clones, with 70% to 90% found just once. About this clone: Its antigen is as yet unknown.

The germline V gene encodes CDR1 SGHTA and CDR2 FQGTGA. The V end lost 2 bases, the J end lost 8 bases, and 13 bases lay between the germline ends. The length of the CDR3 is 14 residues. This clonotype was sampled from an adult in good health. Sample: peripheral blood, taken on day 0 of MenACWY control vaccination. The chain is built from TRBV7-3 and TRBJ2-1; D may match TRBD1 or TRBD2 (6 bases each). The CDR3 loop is CASSLRRGRDEQFF. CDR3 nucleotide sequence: TGTGCCAGCAGCTTACGACGGGGGCGGGATGAGCAGTTCTTC.